A single sample is the source of the 18 T cell receptor beta chains below, sequenced in a study of blood T cell repertoires in COVID-19. Sequencing was performed with immunoSEQ multiplex PCR; in TCRdb, only in-frame clones are kept and a portion is missing. The sample gives about 53,000 clones, around nine tenths of which show up once; less than 4% is in the top ten. The sample consisted of peripheral blood. The source of these receptors is a middle-aged man with acute or convalescent COVID-19.

The V call is TRBV30, the J call TRBJ2-3, with 10 bases identical to TRBD2. In germline, CDR1 is GTSNPN, CDR2 SVGIG (reference sequence). This CDR3 contains 14 residues. The trim removed 2 bases at V and 8 bases at J, leaving 7 bases unmatched. The CDR3 spells CAWSSAGGPSTQYF. Here the CDR3 DNA reads TGTGCCTGGAGTTCAGCGGGGGGGCCTAGTACGCAGTATTTT.

This chain connects TRBV11-3 to TRBJ2-5; a possible D gene is TRBD2 (5 bases). The CDR3 extends over 15 amino acids. The germline CDR1 and CDR2 sequences are SGHNT and YENEEA. V shed 3 bases and J shed 5 bases, with 16 bases lying between them. The CDR3 DNA follows: TGTGCCAGCAGCTTCAGCGGCGGCACTTGGGAGACCCAGTACTTC. Its translation is CASSFSGGTWETQYF.

The chain has TRBV28 and TRBJ2-7, with D tentatively TRBD2 (5 bases). The CDR3 covers 16 residues. Germline loops: CDR1 MDHEN, CDR2 SYDVKM. With 5 bases removed from V and 0 bases from J, the gap between germline ends came to 17 bases. CDR3 residues: CASSPQYAGSSYEQYF. CDR3 bases: TGTGCCAGCAGTCCCCAGTATGCGGGCAGCTCCTACGAGCAGTACTTC.

V gene TRBV9 combines with J gene TRBJ2-6; no clear D gene. The CDR3 sequence is 13 residues long. Trimming cost V 3 bases and J 4 bases, with 5 bases left between them. From germline, CDR1 is SGDLS and CDR2 YYNGEE. The CDR3 spells CASSAVGANVLTF. Here the CDR3 DNA reads TGTGCCAGCAGCGCCGTAGGGGCCAACGTCCTGACTTTC.

The sample holds one count of this clone. The chain couples TRBV6-6 to TRBJ1-1; a possible D gene is TRBD1 (5 bases). This CDR3 is 13 amino acids long. Trimming pared 6 bases from V and 3 bases from J, leaving 11 bases between. Germline V gene data show CDR1 as MNHNY and CDR2 as SVGAGI (reference sequence). Here the CDR3 DNA reads TGTGCCAGCAGCGGGACTCGCGACACTGAAGCTTTCTTT. Protein product: CASSGTRDTEAFF.

This chain joins TRBV4-1 and TRBJ2-2, with unresolved D. This CDR3 has 14 amino acids. V dropped 5 bases and J dropped 0 bases, with 7 bases sitting between them. CDR1 and CDR2 from the germline V gene are MGHRA and YSYEKL. The CDR3 protein is CASSAHTNTGELFF. DNA of the CDR3: TGCGCCAGCAGCGCGCATACGAACACCGGGGAGCTGTTTTTT.

This rearrangement joins TRBV19 to TRBJ2-3, with 10 bases lining up with TRBD2. This CDR3 comprises 15 residues. CDR1 and CDR2 (germline): LNHDA, SQIVND (reference sequence). V lost 2 bases, J lost 2 bases, and 1 base stayed unmatched. This chain's CDR3 is CASSILAGVTDTQYF. In DNA, the CDR3 is TGTGCCAGTAGTATACTAGCGGGAGTCACAGATACGCAGTATTTT.

Here the CDR3 DNA reads TGTGCCAGCAGTTACAACCCCGGACAGGGGGGGTTCGAGCAGTACTTC. Protein product: CASSYNPGQGGFEQYF. The V call is TRBV6-7, the J call TRBJ2-7; 10 bases align to TRBD1. TRBV6-7 is reported as an ORF; its role is uncertain. J lost 6 bases, V lost 2 bases, and 10 bases had no gene match. The CDR3 sequence is 16 residues long.

The chain joins TRBV13 to TRBJ1-1, with TRBD1 matching 8 bases. With 5 bases clipped from V and 6 bases from J, the junction kept 11 bases outside the gene matches. The CDR3 length is 15 residues. Looked up from germline, CDR1 is PRHDT and CDR2 is FYEKMQ (reference sequence). The CDR3 sequence: CASSTRTGSVAEAFF. The CDR3 DNA follows: TGTGCCAGCAGCACCCGGACAGGGAGTGTCGCTGAAGCTTTCTTT.

In this sample, this clone turned up a few times. This chain's CDR3 is CARIRDSSYNSPLHF. CDR3 nucleotides: TGTGCCAGGATAAGGGACAGCTCCTATAATTCACCCCTCCACTTT. The genes are TRBV18 and TRBJ1-6; TRBD1 agrees at 7 bases. The CDR3 loop spans 15 amino acids. CDR1 is KGHSH and CDR2 is LQKENI in the germline V gene. Trimming took 9 bases from V and 0 from J; bases not matched to a gene: 5.

This rearrangement joins TRBV19 to TRBJ1-6; D perhaps matches TRBD1 (5 bases). Germline CDR1 is LNHDA and CDR2 is SQIVND (reference sequence). The CDR3 is 18 amino acids. Trimming pared 3 bases from V and 5 bases from J, leaving 20 bases between. The CDR3 nucleotides are TGTGCCAGTAGTATGGATGGTTCGCAGGGCGGGAATAATTCACCCCTCCACTTT. This encodes CASSMDGSQGGNNSPLHF.

This chain links TRBV27 with TRBJ1-6; D unresolved. Trimming shortened V by 2 bases and J by 0 bases, and 11 bases separated the two germline ends. Germline V gene data show CDR1 as MNHEY and CDR2 as SMNVEV (reference sequence). The CDR3 has 17 residues. The CDR3: CASSLGSGSSYNSPLHF. The CDR3 nucleotides are TGTGCCAGCAGTTTAGGCAGCGGGAGCTCCTATAATTCACCCCTCCACTTT.

The V and J genes are TRBV5-1 and TRBJ1-3; D call uncertain. The CDR3 extends over 14 amino acids. Trimming pared 1 base from V and 2 bases from J, leaving 7 bases between. Germline loops: CDR1 SGHRS, CDR2 YFSETQ. CDR3 loop: CASSLSGTGNTIYF. CDR3 in DNA: TGCGCCAGCAGCTTGTCGGGAACTGGAAACACCATATATTTT.

The chain joins TRBV19 to TRBJ2-6; D gene uncertain. V shed 1 base and J shed 4 bases, with 8 bases lying between them. Germline CDR1 and CDR2: LNHDA and SQIVND (reference sequence). This CDR3 is built from 15 residues. This chain's CDR3 is CASSIGAAGANVLTF. In nucleotides, the CDR3 is TGTGCCAGTAGTATAGGGGCTGCCGGGGCCAACGTCCTGACTTTC.

This chain joins TRBV7-9 and TRBJ2-7; a possible D gene is TRBD1 (5 bases). The length of the CDR3 is 13 residues. Germline V gene sequence: CDR1 SEHNR, CDR2 FQNEAQ (reference sequence). V lost 2 bases to trimming and J lost 3 bases, with 8 bases between them. The CDR3: CASSLKGIYEQYF. CDR3 DNA: TGTGCCAGCAGCTTAAAGGGGATCTACGAGCAGTACTTC.

This clone is categorized as medium-sized. The chain carries TRBV27 and TRBJ2-5, with 11 nucleotides matching TRBD1. The CDR3 spans 18 residues. The J segment lost 5 bases and the V segment lost 1 base, leaving 12 bases of the junction unmatched. Per the germline V gene, CDR1 is MNHEY and CDR2 is SMNVEV (reference sequence). The CDR3 DNA is TGTGCCAGCAGTTTATTCTGGGTGGGGACAGGGGGTTCTGAGACCCAGTACTTC. Protein sequence: CASSLFWVGTGGSETQYF.

CDR3 sequence (DNA): TGTGCCAGCAGTGGGACTAGCGGGAACTACAATGAGCAGTTCTTC. This codes for CASSGTSGNYNEQFF. The rearrangement links TRBV6-4 to TRBJ2-1, with 12 bases aligning to TRBD2. The CDR3 has 15 residues. Germline V gene data show CDR1 as MRHNA and CDR2 as SNTAGT. The J segment lost 3 bases and the V segment lost 4 bases, leaving 1 base of the junction unmatched.

This clone was detected a few times. The V and J genes are TRBV5-1 and TRBJ1-5; D not certain. V was pared by 1 base and J by 1 base, with 6 bases between. The CDR3 is made up of 14 amino acids. Germline-derived CDR1 and CDR2 are SGHRS and YFSETQ. CDR3 protein: CASSLTGSNQPQHF. The CDR3 DNA reads TGCGCCAGCAGCTTGACGGGAAGCAATCAGCCCCAGCATTTT.